One sample yielded the 27 T cell receptor beta chains listed below, sequenced in a study of blood T cells in healthy people across ages (dated by TCRdb to the mid-2010s). The library was made by 5' RACE. The instrument was an Illumina HiSeq 2500. The second PCR ran for about 6 to 11 cycles and used a J-beta primer mix along with a sample-barcoded 5' primer. TCRdb trimmed the raw reads at Q25, called clones with MiXCR and kept productive beta chains. For every CDR3 protein sequence, its rows merge into one entry that carries the most common genes and DNA. Within this sample are about 1,500,000 distinct CDR3 sequences, with 42% of them counted one time only. Less than 8% of the sample lies in the top ten. Sequenced material: blood. Receptors were obtained from a woman younger than 35 in good health.

The chain joins TRBV6-1 to TRBJ2-7; D possibly corresponds to TRBD1 (6 bases). V shed 7 bases and J shed 5 bases, with 12 bases lying between them. The CDR3 has 12 amino acids. Per the germline V gene, CDR1 is MNHNS and CDR2 is SASEGT. The CDR3, as DNA: TGTGCCAGCACTATCAACAGGGACGAGCAGTACTTC. This gives the protein CASTINRDEQYF.

This rearrangement joins TRBV18 to TRBJ1-6; D remains ambiguous. CDR1 and CDR2 (germline): KGHSH, LQKENI. The CDR3 covers 14 residues. The V and J ends lost 2 bases and 7 bases respectively, with 9 bases between them. CDR3 sequence: CASSPESMNSPLHF. CDR3 DNA sequence: TGTGCCAGCTCACCAGAGTCAATGAATTCACCCCTCCACTTT.

The chain uses TRBV12-3 or TRBV12-4 and TRBJ2-3, with D tentatively TRBD2 (6 bases). The length of the CDR3 is 16 residues. Trimming removed 3 bases at V and 6 bases at J, with 19 bases between. CDR3 DNA: TGTGCCAGCAGTTTTTTTTCGGGGGTCCTACCGGATACGCAGTATTTT. Protein: CASSFFSGVLPDTQYF.

J is TRBJ2-3 and V is TRBV15; a weak D match, TRBD1 (5 bases). The CDR3 contains 14 residues. CDR1 is LNHNV, CDR2 YYDKDF, per germline (reference sequence). V was clipped by 1 base and J by 1 base, with 6 bases between them. The CDR3 coding sequence is TGTGCCACCAGCAGAGTAGGGGGCACAGATACGCAGTATTTT. As protein: CATSRVGGTDTQYF.

The chain couples TRBV27 to TRBJ2-7; 7 bases are a match to TRBD2. The V and J ends lost 0 bases and 0 bases, in that order; junction bases with no gene match: 8. From germline, CDR1 is MNHEY and CDR2 SMNVEV (reference sequence). CDR3 length: 17 residues. The CDR3 DNA sequence: TGTGCCAGCAGTTTATCGAGGGGCGGGAGCCCCTCCTACGAGCAGTACTTC. Translated, it gives CASSLSRGGSPSYEQYF.

The CDR3 DNA reads TGTGCCAGCGAGGTGGGCCTGAGTGGCTACACCTTC. The encoded protein is CASEVGLSGYTF. The chain links TRBV2 to TRBJ1-2; D ambiguous. The CDR3 spans 12 residues. Germline CDR1 and CDR2: SNHLY and FYNNEI. Between the trimmed V and J ends, which lost 8 bases and 7 bases, there was a span of 14 bases.

The sample holds a few counts of this clonotype. V and J are TRBV24-1 and TRBJ2-5; no reliable D call. V was cut by 2 bases and J by 5 bases, with 8 bases left in between. This CDR3 is built from 13 residues. The germline gives CDR1 KGHDR, CDR2 SFDVKD. CDR3 sequence reads: CATSDSILETQYF. The CDR3 nucleotides are TGTGCCACCAGTGATTCAATTTTGGAGACCCAGTACTTC.

This clonotype was seen a handful of times. The genes are TRBV5-1 and TRBJ2-3, with 8 bases fitting TRBD2. Germline CDR1 and CDR2: SGHRS and YFSETQ. The V gene end was trimmed by 0 bases and the J gene end by 3 bases; junction bases not matched to a gene: 3. This CDR3 has 15 residues. The CDR3 DNA sequence: TGCGCCAGCAGCTTGGCAGCGGGAGCAACAGATACGCAGTATTTT. As protein: CASSLAAGATDTQYF.

CDR3 bases: TGTGCCAGCAGCCTTCTGGGGGAGAGCAATCAGCCCCAGCATTTT. It specifies CASSLLGESNQPQHF. The chain recombines TRBV5-6 with TRBJ1-5, with a weak D call TRBD1 (5 bases). Germline V lookup: CDR1 SGHDT, CDR2 YYEEEE. Trimming removed 4 bases at V and 1 base at J, with 12 bases between. The CDR3 has 15 amino acids. The whole variable domain, remainder taken from reference TRBV5-6 and TRBJ1-5, is DAGVTQSPTHLIKTRGQQVTLRCSPKSGHDTVSWYQQALGQGPQFIFQYYEEEERQRGNFPDRFSGHQFPNYSSELNVNALLLGDSALYLCASSLLGESNQPQHFGDGTRLSIL.

As to this clonotype: Compared with germline, one end of the junction differs, possibly owing to a read error. The chain employs TRBV18 and TRBJ1-1, with D hard to call. Germline V lookup: CDR1 KGHSH, CDR2 LQKENI. This CDR3 has 12 amino acids. The CDR3 spells CSSSRMNTEAFF. The CDR3 DNA reads TGCTCCAGCTCACGGATGAACACTGAAGCTTTCTTT.

V and J are TRBV7-9 and TRBJ1-2; D remains unclear. Per the germline V gene, CDR1 is SEHNR and CDR2 is FQNEAQ (reference sequence). The V and J ends lost 2 bases and 8 bases respectively, with 9 bases between them. The CDR3 extends over 12 amino acids. The CDR3 reads CASSLNGKGYTF. CDR3 DNA: TGTGCCAGCAGCTTAAATGGGAAGGGCTACACCTTC.

This clonotype occurred a few times. The rearrangement joins TRBV20-1 to TRBJ2-7; TRBD2 matches 7 bases. V lost 6 bases to trimming and J lost 5 bases; unmatched junction nucleotides: 13. The CDR3 is made up of 14 amino acids. Germline V gene sequence: CDR1 DFQATT, CDR2 SNEGSKA (reference sequence). CDR3 residues: CSANRGDYLHEQYF. The DNA of the CDR3 is TGCAGTGCAAACCGCGGGGACTATCTCCACGAGCAGTACTTC.

V gene TRBV28 combines with J gene TRBJ2-7; 8 bases align to TRBD1. V lost 3 bases and J lost 7; bases outside the gene matches: 11. Per the germline V gene, CDR1 is MDHEN and CDR2 is SYDVKM. The CDR3 spans 15 residues. Written as DNA, the CDR3 is TGTGCCAGCAGTTTCACGGGACAGGCCCAGTTGGAGCAGTACTTC. This gives the protein CASSFTGQAQLEQYF.

Only a few counts were recorded for this clonotype. V usage is TRBV12-3 or TRBV12-4 and J usage is TRBJ1-2, with a tentative D call TRBD1 (5 bases). With 5 bases removed from V and 4 bases from J, the gap between germline ends came to 11 bases. The CDR3 is made up of 13 amino acids. CDR3 nucleotides: TGTGCCAGCAGTCGGGACGGACTCTATGGCTACACCTTC. Translation: CASSRDGLYGYTF.

As to this clonotype: A much bigger clone sits one base away, suggesting this may be a read error. In nucleotides, the CDR3 is TGCGGCGCTCGGACAGGGCAAGAGACCCAGTACTTC. Protein product: CGARTGQETQYF. The genes are TRBV29-1 and TRBJ2-5, with 8 bases identical to TRBD1. Germline CDR1 reads SQVTM; CDR2 reads ANQGSEA. The CDR3 spans 12 residues.

This clonotype was observed a few times. The chain couples TRBV7-9 to TRBJ2-7, with 8 nucleotides matching TRBD2. V was clipped by 5 bases and J by 3 bases; unmatched bases: 12. This CDR3 has 16 residues. Germline assignment: CDR1 SEHNR and CDR2 FQNEAQ (reference sequence). In DNA, the CDR3 is TGTGCCAGCAGCCCAGAGCAGCGGGAGCATAACTACGAGCAGTACTTC. Its translation: CASSPEQREHNYEQYF.

This clonotype was picked up a small number of times. The V gene is TRBV20-1, the J gene TRBJ2-5; D is unclear. The DNA matches TRBJ2-7 better at its end, which makes the J call doubtful. Germline CDR1 reads DFQATT; CDR2 reads SNEGSKA (reference sequence). The CDR3 extends over 10 amino acids. This CDR3 reads CSASGYEQYF. The DNA for the CDR3 is TGCAGTGCTAGCGGCTACGAGCAGTACTTC.

This clonotype has just one count. One end of the junction varies from germline; a read error may be responsible. This chain uses TRBV27 with TRBJ2-7; a weak D match, TRBD1 (5 bases). The CDR3 runs 14 residues. CDR1 and CDR2 from the germline V gene are MNHEY and SMNVEV (reference sequence). Written as DNA, the CDR3 is TGTGCCAGCAGTTTATCGGCAGGGAACTACGTGCAGTACTTC. Residues: CASSLSAGNYVQYF.

CDR3 protein: CASSFLGLAGGAGELFF. The CDR3 DNA is TGTGCCAGCAGTTTCCTTGGACTAGCGGGAGGGGCCGGGGAGCTGTTTTTT. The rearrangement joins TRBV27 to TRBJ2-2, with 15 bases matching TRBD2. Germline loops: CDR1 MNHEY, CDR2 SMNVEV (reference sequence). The J segment lost 6 bases and the V segment lost 3 bases, leaving 5 bases of the junction unmatched. This CDR3 has 17 amino acids.

The CDR3: CSVPTPPTGVYGYTF. CDR3 sequence (DNA): TGCAGCGTTCCGACGCCTCCAACAGGGGTCTATGGCTACACCTTC. The rearrangement uses TRBV29-1 and TRBJ1-2, with 7 bases that match TRBD1. Germline V gives CDR1 SQVTM, CDR2 ANQGSEA. V lost 5 bases and J lost 4; bases outside the gene matches: 13. This CDR3 spans 15 amino acids. Combining the CDR3 with reference TRBV29-1 and TRBJ1-2 gives the whole variable domain SAVISQKPSRDICQRGTSLTIQCQVDSQVTMMFWYRQQPGQSLTLIATANQGSEATYESGFVIDKFPISRPNLTFSTLTVSNMSPEDSSIYLCSVPTPPTGVYGYTFGSGTRLTVV.

This clonotype was seen a few times. V is TRBV2 and J is TRBJ2-1, with 15 bases identical to TRBD2. The CDR3 runs to 20 residues. In germline, CDR1 is SNHLY, CDR2 FYNNEI. Germline trimming cut 7 bases from V and 2 bases from J; bases unmatched to any gene: 15. DNA of the CDR3: TGTGCCAGCATTAAGGGACTAGCGGGGGGTTATTCAGTCCCCTACAATGAGCAGTTCTTC. Encoded protein: CASIKGLAGGYSVPYNEQFF.

The chain uses TRBV12-3 or TRBV12-4 and TRBJ2-7; D possibly corresponds to TRBD1 (6 bases). Trimming pared 6 bases from V and 1 base from J, leaving 10 bases between. The CDR3 runs to 13 residues. Here the CDR3 DNA reads TGTGCCAGCAGGTTGGGGACATCCTACGAGCAGTACTTC. This codes for CASRLGTSYEQYF.

This clonotype came up a few times. The chain joins TRBV18 to TRBJ2-3; D is perhaps TRBD2 (6 bases). CDR3 length: 15 amino acids. V was cut by 3 bases and J by 8 bases, with 18 bases left in between. The germline V gene has CDR1 KGHSH and CDR2 LQKENI. Written as DNA, the CDR3 is TGTGCCAGCTCACCCTCGGGACTCGGCGCGGGTACGCAGTATTTT. This encodes CASSPSGLGAGTQYF.

This chain connects TRBV10-3 to TRBJ2-5; 8 bases match TRBD2. CDR1 ENHRY and CDR2 SYGVKD come from the germline V gene. Trimming cost V 4 bases and J 11 bases; bases outside gene matches: 9. The CDR3 spans 13 residues. The CDR3 nucleotides read TGTGCCATCAGTGTGCGGGGGGCTCGGATGCAGTACTTC. Its protein product is CAISVRGARMQYF.

This chain uses TRBV14 with TRBJ1-1, with unresolved D. Trimming removed 1 base at V and 4 bases at J, with 7 bases between. The germline CDR1 and CDR2 sequences are SGHDN and FVKESK. The CDR3 totals 13 residues. CDR3 bases: TGTGCCAGCAGCCAAGGAGGGATCACTGAAGCTTTCTTT. It is translated as CASSQGGITEAFF.

This clonotype was observed a handful of times. The rearrangement links TRBV6-5 to TRBJ2-1, with 11 nucleotides matching TRBD2. Trimming removed 6 bases from V and 4 bases from J; junction bases left unmatched: 8. This CDR3 has 16 amino acids. The V gene's germline CDR1 is MNHEY and CDR2 SVGAGI. CDR3 nucleotides: TGTGCCAGCAGCCTCGAGGGACTAGCGGATTACAATGAGCAGTTCTTC. The encoded protein is CASSLEGLADYNEQFF.

The chain has TRBV13 and TRBJ2-5; 14 bases match TRBD2. V was clipped by 5 bases and J by 5 bases; unmatched bases: 13. Looked up from germline, CDR1 is PRHDT and CDR2 is FYEKMQ (reference sequence). This CDR3 is 18 amino acids long. CDR3 protein: CASSPRTSGGKMGETQYF. The CDR3 DNA follows: TGTGCCAGCAGCCCTCGGACTAGCGGGGGGAAAATGGGGGAGACCCAGTACTTC. Supplemented by reference TRBV13 and TRBJ2-5, the full variable domain reads AAGVIQSPRHLIKEKRETATLKCYPIPRHDTVYWYQQGPGQDPQFLISFYEKMQSDKGSIPDRFSAQQFSDYHSELNMSSLELGDSALYFCASSPRTSGGKMGETQYFGPGTRLLVL.